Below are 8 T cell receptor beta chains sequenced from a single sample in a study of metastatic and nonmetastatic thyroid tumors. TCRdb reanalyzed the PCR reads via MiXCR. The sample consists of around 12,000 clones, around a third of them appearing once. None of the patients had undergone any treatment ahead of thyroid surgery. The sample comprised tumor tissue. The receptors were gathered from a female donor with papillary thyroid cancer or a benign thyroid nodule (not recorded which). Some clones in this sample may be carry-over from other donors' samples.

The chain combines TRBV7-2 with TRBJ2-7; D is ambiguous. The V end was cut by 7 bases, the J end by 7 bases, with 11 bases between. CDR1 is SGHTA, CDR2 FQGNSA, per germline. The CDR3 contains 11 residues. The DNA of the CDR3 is TGTGCCAGCATCCCCGGTGGTGAGCAGTACTTC. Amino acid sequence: CASIPGGEQYF.

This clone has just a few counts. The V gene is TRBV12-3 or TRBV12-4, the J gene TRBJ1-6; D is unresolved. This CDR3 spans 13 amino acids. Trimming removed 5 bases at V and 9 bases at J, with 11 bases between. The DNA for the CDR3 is TGTGCCAGCAGTCGGGCGGAGTCTTCACCCCTCCACTTT. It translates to CASSRAESSPLHF.

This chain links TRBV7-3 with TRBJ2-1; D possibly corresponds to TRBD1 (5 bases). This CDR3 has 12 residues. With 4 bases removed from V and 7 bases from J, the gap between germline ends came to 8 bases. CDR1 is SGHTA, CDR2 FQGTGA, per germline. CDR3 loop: CASSSQGNEQFF. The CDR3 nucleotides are TGTGCCAGCAGCTCGCAGGGAAATGAGCAGTTCTTC. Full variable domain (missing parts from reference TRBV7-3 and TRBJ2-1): GAGVSQTPSNKVTEKGKYVELRCDPISGHTALYWYRQSLGQGPEFLIYFQGTGAADDSGLPNDRFFAVRPEGSVSTLKIQRTERGDSAVYLCASSSQGNEQFFGPGTRLTVL.

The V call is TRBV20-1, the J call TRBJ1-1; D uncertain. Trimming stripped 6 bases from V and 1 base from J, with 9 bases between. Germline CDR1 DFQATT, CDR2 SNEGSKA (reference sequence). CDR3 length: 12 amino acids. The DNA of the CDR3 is TGCAGTGCCCGGCGGCAGAACACTGAAGCTTTCTTT. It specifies CSARRQNTEAFF.

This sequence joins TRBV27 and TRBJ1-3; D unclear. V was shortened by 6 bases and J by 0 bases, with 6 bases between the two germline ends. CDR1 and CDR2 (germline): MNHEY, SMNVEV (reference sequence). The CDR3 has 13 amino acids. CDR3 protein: CASRSLSGNTIYF. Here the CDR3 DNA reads TGTGCCAGCAGATCCCTCTCTGGAAACACCATATATTTT.

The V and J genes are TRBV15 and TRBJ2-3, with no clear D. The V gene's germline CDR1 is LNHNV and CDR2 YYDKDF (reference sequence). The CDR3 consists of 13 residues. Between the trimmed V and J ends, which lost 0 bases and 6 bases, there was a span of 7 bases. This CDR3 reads CATSRDSIDTQYF. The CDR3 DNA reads TGTGCCACCAGCAGAGATTCGATCGATACGCAGTATTTT.

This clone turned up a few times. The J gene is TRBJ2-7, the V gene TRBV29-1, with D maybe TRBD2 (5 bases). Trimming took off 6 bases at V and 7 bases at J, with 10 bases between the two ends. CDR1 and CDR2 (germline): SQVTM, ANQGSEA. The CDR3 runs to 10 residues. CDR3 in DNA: TGCAGCGTGGGAGAATGTGAGCAGTACTTC. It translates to CSVGECEQYF.

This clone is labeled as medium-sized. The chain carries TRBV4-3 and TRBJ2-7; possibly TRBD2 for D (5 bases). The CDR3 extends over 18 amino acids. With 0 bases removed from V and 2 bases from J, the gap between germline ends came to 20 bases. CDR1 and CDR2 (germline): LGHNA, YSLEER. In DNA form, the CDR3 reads TGCGCCAGCAGCCAAGAATCGGGTCTGACGGGAATCCCCTACGAGCAGTACTTC. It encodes CASSQESGLTGIPYEQYF.